The clone carrying this T cell receptor (beta chain) turned up a few times. Its antigen is unknown. Sequenced by immunoSEQ multiplex PCR; TCRdb stores in-frame clones only, minus some. Of about 12,000 clones listed, 70% to 80% are singletons. Trimming at V came to 1 base and at J to 10 bases, leaving 4 bases not matched to a gene. The CDR3 totals 13 residues. Germline CDR1 and CDR2: LNHDA and SQIVND (reference sequence). This specimen comes from a study of chemoradiotherapy in HPV16-positive cancers. Study-wide results and limits: During treatment, candidate HPV-specific clones and E7-related motifs expanded in tumor. HPV-responsive T-cell expansion during chemoradiotherapy was linked to improved recurrence-free survival in HPV16-positive patients.

The receptor was derived from a human donor with HPV-associated anogenital cancer. This sample was gathered from a patient who underwent chemoradiotherapy. The chain employs TRBV19 and TRBJ1-2; 9 positions match TRBD1. This chain's CDR3 is CASSIAGQGPYTF. CDR3 bases: TGTGCCAGTAGTATAGCCGGACAGGGGCCCTACACCTTC.